The entry below gives a single T cell receptor (beta chain) sequence along with its context. Libraries were prepared by immunoSEQ multiplex PCR; TCRdb keeps only in-frame clonotypes and omits some of them. This table has fewer than 600,000 clones, roughly 79% appearing once. This entry belongs to a study of shared clonotypes between healthy human individuals. This CDR3 is built from 11 residues. Trimming left V 6 bases short and J 3 bases short, with 5 bases between. The germline V gene has CDR1 MNHNS and CDR2 SASEGT. The material sequenced was PBMCs. The receptor was isolated from a woman aged 40 to 55 in good health. Some clones in this sample may be carry-over from other donors' samples. V and J are TRBV6-1 and TRBJ1-1; D not certain. The CDR3 spells CASSRYTEAFF. The CDR3 DNA is TGTGCCAGCAGCCGTTACACTGAAGCTTTCTTT.